The present entry profiles one TCR beta chain with its context. The antigen is undetermined. Some clones are missing from TCRdb's copy, which holds only in-frame ones; the method was immunoSEQ multiplex PCR. The sample carries tens of thousands of clones, roughly 85% recorded once. This entry belongs to a study of a mutant IDH1 vaccine in newly diagnosed glioma. Background on the study: Vaccination began 4-6 weeks post radiotherapy alone, or with temozolomide cycles.

The time point denotes: week 11, during vaccination. With topical imiquimod, each dose of the vaccine consisted of 300 ug of mutant IDH1 20-mer peptide. V trimming: 8 bases; J trimming: 5 bases; junction bases outside the gene matches: 2. The germline gives CDR1 MDHEN, CDR2 SYDVKM. The CDR3 is 12 amino acids. Here the sequenced sample was PBMCs, taken from a glioma patient whose treatment included an IDH1 peptide vaccine. The clonotype comes from a man aged 35 to 55 with glioma. The chain has TRBV28 and TRBJ1-3, with 8 positions matching TRBD1. CDR3 residues: CASQGARNTIYF. In DNA, the CDR3 is TGTGCCAGCCAGGGGGCTAGAAACACCATATATTTT.